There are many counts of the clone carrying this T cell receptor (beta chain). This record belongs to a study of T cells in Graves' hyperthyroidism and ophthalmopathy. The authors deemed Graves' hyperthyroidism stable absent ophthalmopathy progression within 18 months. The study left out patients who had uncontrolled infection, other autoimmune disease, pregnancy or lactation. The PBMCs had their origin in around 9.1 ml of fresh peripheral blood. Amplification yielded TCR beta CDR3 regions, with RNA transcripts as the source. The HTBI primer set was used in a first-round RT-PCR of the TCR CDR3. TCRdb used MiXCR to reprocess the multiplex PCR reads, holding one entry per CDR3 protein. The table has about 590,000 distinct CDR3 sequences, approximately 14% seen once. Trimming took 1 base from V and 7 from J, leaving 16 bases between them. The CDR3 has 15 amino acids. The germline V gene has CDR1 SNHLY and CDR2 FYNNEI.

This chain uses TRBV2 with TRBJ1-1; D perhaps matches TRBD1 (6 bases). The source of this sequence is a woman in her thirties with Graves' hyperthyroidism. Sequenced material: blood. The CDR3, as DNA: TGTGCCAGCAGTGAAGGGGGGGGCCTACAGGATGAAGCTTTCTTT. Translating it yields CASSEGGGLQDEAFF.